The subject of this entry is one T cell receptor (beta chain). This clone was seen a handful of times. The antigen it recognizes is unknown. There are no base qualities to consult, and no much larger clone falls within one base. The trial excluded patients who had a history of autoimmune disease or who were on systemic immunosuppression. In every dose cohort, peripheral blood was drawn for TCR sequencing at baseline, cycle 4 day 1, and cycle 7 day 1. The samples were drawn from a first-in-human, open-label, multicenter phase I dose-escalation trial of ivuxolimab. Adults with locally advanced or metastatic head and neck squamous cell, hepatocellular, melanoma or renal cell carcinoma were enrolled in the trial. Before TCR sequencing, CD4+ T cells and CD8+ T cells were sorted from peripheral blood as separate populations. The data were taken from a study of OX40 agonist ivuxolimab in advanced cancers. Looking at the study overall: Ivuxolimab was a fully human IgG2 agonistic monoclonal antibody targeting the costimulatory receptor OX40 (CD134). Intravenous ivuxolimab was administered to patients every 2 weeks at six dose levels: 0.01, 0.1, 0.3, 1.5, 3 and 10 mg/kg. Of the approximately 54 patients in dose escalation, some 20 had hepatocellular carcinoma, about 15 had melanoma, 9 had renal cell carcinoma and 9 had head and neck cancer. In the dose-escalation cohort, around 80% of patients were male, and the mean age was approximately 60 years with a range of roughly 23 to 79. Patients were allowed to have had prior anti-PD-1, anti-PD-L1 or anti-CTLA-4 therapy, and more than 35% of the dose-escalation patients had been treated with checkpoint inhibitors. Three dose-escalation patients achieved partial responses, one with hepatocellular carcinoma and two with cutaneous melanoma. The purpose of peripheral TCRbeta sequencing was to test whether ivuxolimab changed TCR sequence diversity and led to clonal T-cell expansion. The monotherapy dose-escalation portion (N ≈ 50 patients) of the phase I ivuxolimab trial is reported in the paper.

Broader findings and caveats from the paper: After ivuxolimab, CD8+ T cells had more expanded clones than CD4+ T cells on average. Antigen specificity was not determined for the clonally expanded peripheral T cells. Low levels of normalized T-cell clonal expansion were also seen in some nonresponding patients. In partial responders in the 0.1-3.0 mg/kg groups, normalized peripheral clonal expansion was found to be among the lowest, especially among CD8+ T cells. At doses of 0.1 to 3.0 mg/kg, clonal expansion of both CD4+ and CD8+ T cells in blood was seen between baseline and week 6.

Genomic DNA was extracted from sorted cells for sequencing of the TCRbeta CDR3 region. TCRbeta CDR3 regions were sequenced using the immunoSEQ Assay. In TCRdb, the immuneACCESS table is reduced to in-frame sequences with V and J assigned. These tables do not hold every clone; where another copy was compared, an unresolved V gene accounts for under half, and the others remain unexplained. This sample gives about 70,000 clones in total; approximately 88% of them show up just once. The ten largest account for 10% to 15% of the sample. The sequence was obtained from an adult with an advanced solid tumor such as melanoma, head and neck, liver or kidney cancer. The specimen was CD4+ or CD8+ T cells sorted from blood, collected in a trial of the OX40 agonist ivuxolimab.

The CDR3 protein: CASSLGTGADIQYF. The sequence in DNA is TGTGCCAGCAGCTTAGGGACAGGGGCGGACATTCAGTACTTC. The receptor chain draws on TRBV7-9 and TRBJ2-4, with 9 middle bases fitting TRBD1. Via the germline V gene (reference sequence), CDR1 is SEHNR and CDR2 FQNEAQ. From cysteine to phenylalanine, the CDR3 is 14 amino acids long. The kept DNA is CDR3 alone, 42 bases in frame from the first base. Relative to germline, V is missing 1 base and J is missing 8 bases, with 3 bases of the junction outside any gene match. This CDR3, with the reference TRBV7-9 and TRBJ2-4 proteins standing in past its ends, gives the full variable domain DTGVSQNPRHKITKRGQNVTFRCDPISEHNRLYWYRQTLGQGPEFLTYFQNEAQLEKSRLLSDRFSAERPKGSFSTLEIQRTEQGDSAMYLCASSLGTGADIQYFGAGTRLSVL.